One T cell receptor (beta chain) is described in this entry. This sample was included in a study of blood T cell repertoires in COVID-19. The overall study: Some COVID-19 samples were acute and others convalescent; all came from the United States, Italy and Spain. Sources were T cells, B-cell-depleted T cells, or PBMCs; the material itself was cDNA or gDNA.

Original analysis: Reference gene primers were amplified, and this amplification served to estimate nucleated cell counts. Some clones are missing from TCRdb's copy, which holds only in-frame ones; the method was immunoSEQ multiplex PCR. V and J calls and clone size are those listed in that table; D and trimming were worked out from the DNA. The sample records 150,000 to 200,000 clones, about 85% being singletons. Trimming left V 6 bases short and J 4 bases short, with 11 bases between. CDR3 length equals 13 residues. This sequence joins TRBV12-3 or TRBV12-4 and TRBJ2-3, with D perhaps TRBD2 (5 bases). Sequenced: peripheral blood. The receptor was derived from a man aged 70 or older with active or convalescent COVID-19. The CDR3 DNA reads TGTGCCAGCAGCCCTGGACTGCCAGATACGCAGTATTTT. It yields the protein CASSPGLPDTQYF.